These 4 T cell receptor beta chains originate from one sample sequenced in a study of shared clonotypes between healthy human individuals. The data were produced by immunoSEQ multiplex PCR, yet TCRdb's version contains in-frame clones alone and is incomplete. The sample has 2.5 million or so clones; more than 90% are singletons. The sequenced material came from naive CD4+ T cells sorted from blood. The subset is: CD45RA+ positively selected. The receptors come from a young man in good health.

Points on this clone: Other DNA sequences from this sample encode an identical CDR3 as well. The CDR3 bases are TGTGCCAGCAGCGTAGGAGGGGGCACCGAGCAGTACTTC. Translated: CASSVGGGTEQYF. The genes are TRBV9 and TRBJ2-7; TRBD1 matches 7 bases. Looked up from germline, CDR1 is SGDLS and CDR2 is YYNGEE. The CDR3 contains 13 residues. V trimming: 0 bases; J trimming: 6 bases; junction bases outside the gene matches: 3.

This clone appeared a single time. The gene calls are TRBV7-9 and TRBJ1-1; D not certain. From germline, CDR1 is SEHNR and CDR2 FQNEAQ (reference sequence). The V and J ends lost 5 bases and 4 bases respectively, with 17 bases between them. CDR3 length: 15 residues. The DNA of the CDR3 is TGTGCCAGCAGCGCCACGGGCGCCGGGCTCACTGAAGCTTTCTTT. It yields the protein CASSATGAGLTEAFF. The full variable domain, with the rest looked up from reference TRBV7-9 and TRBJ1-1, is DTGVSQNPRHKITKRGQNVTFRCDPISEHNRLYWYRQTLGQGPEFLTYFQNEAQLEKSRLLSDRFSAERPKGSFSTLEIQRTEQGDSAMYLCASSATGAGLTEAFFGQGTRLTVV.

This clone was counted once. The chain has TRBV7-3 and TRBJ2-1; the D gene is possibly TRBD1 (6 bases). This CDR3 contains 16 residues. Looked up from germline, CDR1 is SGHTA and CDR2 is FQGTGA. V was shortened by 1 base and J by 7 bases, with 17 bases between the two germline ends. CDR3 sequence reads: CASSLRGGMSPNEQFF. CDR3 nucleotide sequence: TGTGCCAGCAGCTTAAGAGGGGGTATGTCTCCAAATGAGCAGTTCTTC. The whole variable domain, remainder taken from reference TRBV7-3 and TRBJ2-1, is GAGVSQTPSNKVTEKGKYVELRCDPISGHTALYWYRQSLGQGPEFLIYFQGTGAADDSGLPNDRFFAVRPEGSVSTLKIQRTERGDSAVYLCASSLRGGMSPNEQFFGPGTRLTVL.

This chain joins TRBV4-1 and TRBJ2-7; no firm D call. The CDR3 totals 14 residues. The germline V gene has CDR1 MGHRA and CDR2 YSYEKL. V lost 0 bases and J lost 2, with 8 bases in between. Written as DNA, the CDR3 is TGCGCCAGCAGCCAAGAGATTCAGGCCTACGAGCAGTACTTC. This codes for CASSQEIQAYEQYF.